This entry concerns a single T cell receptor (beta chain). Its antigen is not identified. Per the germline V gene, CDR1 is SGHDT and CDR2 is YYEEEE. V lost 3 bases to trimming and J lost 2 bases; unmatched junction nucleotides: 7. The CDR3 is 16 residues long. This entry comes from a study of cytomegalovirus exposure and HLA in healthy donors. About the study: Earlier, about 180 million T cells were analyzed, and about 120 million unique TCR beta sequences were found among them. The study placed about 86% of its approximately 430 genotyped donors in the Caucasian-associated ancestry cluster. Study results and caveats: Reports indicated that the classifier achieved high specificity and sensitivity in diagnosing cytomegalovirus status.

The PCR was carried out with 60 Vbeta primers and 13 Jbeta primers. Methods used by the authors: In a later analysis, 79 million or so unique TCR beta chains included roughly 11 million shared by two or more donors. TCRdb's table, derived via immunoSEQ multiplex PCR, lists solely in-frame clones and lacks some. Clone size and the V and J calls come from that table; the DNA yielded D and trimming. Seen here are roughly 150,000 clones, 75% to 90% observed once, and the top ten hold more than 1.5%. The chain has TRBV5-6 and TRBJ2-7; the match to TRBD2 covers 11 bases. The sequenced sample consisted of PBMCs. The source is a woman under 30 in good health and CMV-seronegative. CDR3 nucleotide sequence: TGTGCCAGCAGCTCCTTGACTAGCGGGGATACCTACGAGCAGTACTTC. Translating it yields CASSSLTSGDTYEQYF.